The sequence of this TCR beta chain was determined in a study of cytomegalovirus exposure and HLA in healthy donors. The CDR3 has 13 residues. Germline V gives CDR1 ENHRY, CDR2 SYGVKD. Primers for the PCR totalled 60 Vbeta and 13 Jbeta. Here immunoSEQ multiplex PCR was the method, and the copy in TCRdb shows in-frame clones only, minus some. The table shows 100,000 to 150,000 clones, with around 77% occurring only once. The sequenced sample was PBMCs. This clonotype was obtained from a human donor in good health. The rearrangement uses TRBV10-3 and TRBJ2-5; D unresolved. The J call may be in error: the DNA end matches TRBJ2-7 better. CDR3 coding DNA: TGTGCCATCAGTGATCGTCCTTACCACGAGCAGTACTTC. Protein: CAISDRPYHEQYF.